Following are 30 T cell receptor beta chains from one sample sequenced in a study of blood T cell repertoires in COVID-19. Profiling relied on immunoSEQ multiplex PCR, and the TCRdb table lists in-frame clones only, not all of them. The profile covers about 70,000 clones, with around 87% appearing a single time and roughly an eighth taken by the ten largest. The sample consisted of peripheral blood. These receptors were taken from a human donor in a cohort sampled during active COVID-19.

Only one count was recorded for this clone. This chain connects TRBV7-9 to TRBJ1-1; no clear D gene. CDR3 size: 13 residues. Germline V CDR1 and CDR2: SEHNR, FQNEAQ (reference sequence). V was trimmed by 4 bases and J by 1 base, leaving 7 bases between them. CDR3 bases: TGTGCCAGCAGCTCCCAGGAGAACACTGAAGCTTTCTTT. Its protein is CASSSQENTEAFF.

The rearrangement joins TRBV21-1 to TRBJ1-1; the table gives TRBD1 as D, unverified against the DNA. TRBV21-1 is annotated as a pseudogene. The CDR3 has 17 residues. As DNA, the CDR3 is TGTGCCAGCAGCAAAGTCTTGTGCGACAGGGGATCGGCTGAAGCTTTCTTT. Its protein is CASSKVLCDRGSAEAFF.

The rearrangement links TRBV9 to TRBJ2-2, with D uncertain. This CDR3 spans 13 amino acids. Germline V gives CDR1 SGDLS, CDR2 YYNGEE. V gave up 1 base and J gave up 6 bases, with 7 bases separating them. The CDR3 protein is CASSVSAAGELFF. DNA for the CDR3: TGTGCCAGCAGCGTATCGGCGGCCGGGGAGCTGTTTTTT. Full variable domain (outside the CDR3, taken from reference TRBV9 and TRBJ2-2): DSGVTQTPKHLITATGQRVTLRCSPRSGDLSVYWYQQSLDQGLQFLIQYYNGEERAKGNILERFSAQQFPDLHSELNLSSLELGDSALYFCASSVSAAGELFFGEGSRLTVL.

The V call is TRBV4-3, the J call TRBJ2-3; 8 nucleotides line up with TRBD1. Per the germline V gene, CDR1 is LGHNA and CDR2 is YSLEER. The CDR3 extends over 19 amino acids. The J segment lost 2 bases and the V segment lost 0 bases, leaving 13 bases of the junction unmatched. The DNA for the CDR3 is TGCGCCAGCAGCCAAGACAGGGGGCTCCCGGCGATTTCCACAGATACGCAGTATTTT. Translated: CASSQDRGLPAISTDTQYF.

CDR3 nucleotides: TGTGCCAGCAGCCCTCGATTAGCGGGGGAAGAGACCCAGTACTTC. Its protein product is CASSPRLAGEETQYF. The genes are TRBV5-4 and TRBJ2-5, with TRBD2 matching 9 bases. This CDR3 spans 15 amino acids. Losses at the gene ends were 4 bases for V and 3 bases for J; bases not matched to a gene: 7. CDR1 and CDR2 (germline): SGHNT, YYREEE (reference sequence).

V usage is TRBV5-1 and J usage is TRBJ2-3; 13 nucleotides line up with TRBD2. Germline CDR1 and CDR2: SGHRS and YFSETQ. The CDR3 extends over 17 amino acids. Trimming removed 1 base from V and 2 bases from J; junction bases left unmatched: 4. DNA of the CDR3: TGCGCCAGCAGCTTGATGACTAGCGGGGGGACCACAGATACGCAGTATTTT. It specifies CASSLMTSGGTTDTQYF.

The chain combines TRBV19 with TRBJ1-5; 7 nucleotides match TRBD1. Losses at the gene ends were 7 bases for V and 3 bases for J; bases not matched to a gene: 9. CDR1 LNHDA and CDR2 SQIVND come from the germline V gene (reference sequence). The CDR3 length is 15 residues. The CDR3 DNA sequence: TGTGCCAGTACCCTGGACAGGAAAGTCAATCAGCCCCAGCATTTT. Translated, it gives CASTLDRKVNQPQHF.

The CDR3 DNA follows: TGTGCCAGCCAGACTAGAGATGAGCAGTTCTTC. It codes for CASQTRDEQFF. The chain employs TRBV18 and TRBJ2-1; weak D call: TRBD2 (6 bases). Germline assignment: CDR1 KGHSH and CDR2 LQKENI. The CDR3 consists of 11 residues. Trimming removed 8 bases at V and 8 bases at J, with 10 bases between.

The V gene is TRBV5-1, the J gene TRBJ1-6; TRBD1 might be the D (6 bases). V dropped 4 bases and J dropped 4 bases, with 9 bases sitting between them. The germline CDR1 and CDR2 sequences are SGHRS and YFSETQ. The CDR3 totals 14 residues. CDR3 sequence (DNA): TGCGCCAGCAGCATTGACAGGTATAATTCACCCCTCCACTTT. It translates to CASSIDRYNSPLHF.

V is TRBV3-1 (or the pseudogene TRBV3-2) and J is TRBJ2-7; D is unclear. Trimming stripped 1 base from V and 3 bases from J, with 7 bases between. CDR1 and CDR2 from the germline V gene are LGHDT and YNNKEL (reference sequence). This CDR3 contains 13 residues. The CDR3 spells CASSQVANYEQYF. The CDR3 DNA reads TGTGCCAGCAGCCAAGTTGCGAACTACGAGCAGTACTTC.

The chain couples TRBV19 to TRBJ1-2, with 8 bases that match TRBD1. J was trimmed by 4 bases and V by 5 bases; bases with no gene match: 6. The germline V gene has CDR1 LNHDA and CDR2 SQIVND (reference sequence). The CDR3 sequence is 14 residues long. Written as DNA, the CDR3 is TGTGCCAGTAGTGCCCAGACAGGGGTCTATGGCTACACCTTC. Translated, it gives CASSAQTGVYGYTF.

The rearrangement joins TRBV19 to TRBJ1-5, with D possibly matching TRBD1 (5 bases). This CDR3 contains 16 residues. Germline-derived CDR1 and CDR2 are LNHDA and SQIVND (reference sequence). Trimming removed 1 base from V and 6 bases from J, with 16 bases in between. CDR3 DNA sequence: TGTGCCAGTAGTATAGTTAGCGGACCGGGGGGTCAGCCCCAGCATTTT. This translates into CASSIVSGPGGQPQHF.

The CDR3 nucleotides are TGTGCCAGCAGTCCTCTAGGGGTCCACGCCGACCCTAAGAACACCGGGGAGCTGTTTTTT. It specifies CASSPLGVHADPKNTGELFF. The gene calls are TRBV2 and TRBJ2-2; the D gene is possibly TRBD1 (5 bases). From germline, CDR1 is SNHLY and CDR2 FYNNEI. V lost 5 bases and J lost 1, with 26 bases in between. CDR3 length equals 20 residues.

The genes are TRBV6-5 and TRBJ1-5, with D unclear. Germline V CDR1 and CDR2: MNHEY, SVGAGI. This CDR3 contains 13 residues. Between the trimmed V and J ends, which lost 2 bases and 6 bases, there was a span of 8 bases. Here the CDR3 reads CASSYREGQPQHF. The CDR3 DNA reads as TGTGCCAGCAGTTACCGCGAGGGTCAGCCCCAGCATTTT.

The genes are TRBV19 and TRBJ2-2; 12 bases fit TRBD1. Germline CDR1 reads LNHDA; CDR2 reads SQIVND (reference sequence). CDR3 size: 17 residues. The J segment lost 6 bases and the V segment lost 5 bases, leaving 10 bases of the junction unmatched. The CDR3, as DNA: TGTGCCAGTAGTCCTCGGGACAGGGGGCTGATGGCCGGGGAGCTGTTTTTT. Its translation: CASSPRDRGLMAGELFF.

This clone was seen more than once but under ten times. This chain links TRBV7-8 with TRBJ2-7; 11 nucleotides match TRBD1. The length of the CDR3 is 14 residues. CDR1 and CDR2 (germline): SGHVS, FQNEAQ. J was trimmed by 6 bases and V by 6 bases; bases with no gene match: 7. CDR3 in DNA: TGTGCCAGCAGGATGGACAGGGGGCTTATCGAGCAGTACTTC. This sequence encodes CASRMDRGLIEQYF.

This chain links TRBV5-1 with TRBJ2-5; 16 bases are a match to TRBD2. V shed 1 base and J 4 bases; nucleotides not matched to a gene: 7. The CDR3 totals 18 residues. Germline V lookup: CDR1 SGHRS, CDR2 YFSETQ. Here the CDR3 DNA reads TGCGCCAGCAGCTTGTCCGGGACTAGCGGGGGGGATGGAGAGACCCAGTACTTC. Encoded protein: CASSLSGTSGGDGETQYF.

This clone has a handful of counts. This chain uses TRBV7-2 with TRBJ2-3; 10 positions match TRBD2. Germline CDR1 reads SGHTA; CDR2 reads FQGNSA. The CDR3 is made up of 16 amino acids. With 5 bases clipped from V and 7 bases from J, the junction kept 12 bases outside the gene matches. The CDR3 DNA reads TGTGCCAGCAGCCCGAAACTGGCTAGCGGGGGCAATACGCAGTATTTT. As protein: CASSPKLASGGNTQYF.

V usage is TRBV4-3 and J usage is TRBJ2-2; D perhaps matches TRBD1 (6 bases). This CDR3 spans 16 amino acids. The V gene's germline CDR1 is LGHNA and CDR2 YSLEER. Between the trimmed V and J ends, which lost 0 bases and 5 bases, there was a span of 13 bases. The CDR3 nucleotides read TGCGCCAGCAGCCAAGACAACAGGGTAGGGACCGGGGAGCTGTTTTTT. Translated, it gives CASSQDNRVGTGELFF.

In DNA, the CDR3 is TGTGCCAGCAGCAGGGACACCCAAGAGACCCAGTACTTC. It is translated as CASSRDTQETQYF. This chain joins TRBV9 and TRBJ2-5; D perhaps matches TRBD1 (6 bases). Germline V gene lookup returns CDR1 SGDLS and CDR2 YYNGEE. The CDR3 sequence is 13 residues long. V was shortened by 4 bases and J by 1 base, with 8 bases between the two germline ends. The variable domain in full, completed from reference TRBV9 and TRBJ2-5, reads DSGVTQTPKHLITATGQRVTLRCSPRSGDLSVYWYQQSLDQGLQFLIQYYNGEERAKGNILERFSAQQFPDLHSELNLSSLELGDSALYFCASSRDTQETQYFGPGTRLLVL.

The rearrangement uses TRBV5-1 and TRBJ2-5, with TRBD2 matching over 10 bases. Trimming removed 4 bases from V and 2 bases from J; junction bases left unmatched: 8. Germline values: CDR1 SGHRS, CDR2 YFSETQ. CDR3 length: 16 amino acids. CDR3 loop: CASSLGLAIQQETQYF. The DNA of the CDR3 is TGCGCCAGCAGCCTGGGACTAGCGATTCAACAAGAGACCCAGTACTTC.

This clone was observed once. This chain uses TRBV7-9 with TRBJ1-1, with D perhaps matching TRBD1 (6 bases). V gave up 11 bases and J gave up 1 base, with 26 bases separating them. The CDR3 loop spans 17 amino acids. Per the germline V gene, CDR1 is SEHNR and CDR2 is FQNEAQ (reference sequence). The CDR3 here is CAGPGGGARKSNTEAFF. The CDR3 DNA reads TGTGCCGGCCCCGGAGGGGGGGCACGTAAATCGAACACTGAAGCTTTCTTT.

The gene calls are TRBV11-2 and TRBJ2-3, with D tentatively TRBD1 (5 bases). CDR1 SGHAT and CDR2 FQNNGV come from the germline V gene. The CDR3 spans 13 residues. V was cut by 1 base and J by 5 bases, with 7 bases left in between. The CDR3 nucleotides read TGTGCCAGCAGCTTAGCCAGGGAAGATACGCAGTATTTT. Translating it yields CASSLAREDTQYF.

The chain couples TRBV7-6 to TRBJ2-1; TRBD2 might be the D (5 bases). CDR1 SGHVS and CDR2 FNYEAQ come from the germline V gene. CDR3 length: 19 amino acids. V was shortened by 5 bases and J by 7 bases, with 30 bases between the two germline ends. DNA of the CDR3: TGTGCCAGCAGCCAGCAAAATCGCCCTCTAGCTACACACCAAAATGAGCAGTTCTTC. Protein product: CASSQQNRPLATHQNEQFF.

The genes are TRBV5-1 and TRBJ2-2, with 9 bases identical to TRBD2. Germline V gene lookup returns CDR1 SGHRS and CDR2 YFSETQ. The CDR3 sequence is 14 residues long. The trim removed 1 base at V and 8 bases at J, leaving 3 bases unmatched. Written as DNA, the CDR3 is TGCGCCAGCAGCTTGAAGCTAGCGGGGGGGGAGCTGTTTTTT. Amino acid sequence: CASSLKLAGGELFF.

The V call is TRBV28, the J call TRBJ1-3; D uncertain. Germline V gene sequence: CDR1 MDHEN, CDR2 SYDVKM. CDR3 size: 16 residues. Trimming removed 2 bases at V and 0 bases at J, with 11 bases between. The CDR3 loop reads CASSLEPLSSGNTIYF. The CDR3 DNA follows: TGTGCCAGCAGTTTAGAACCCCTCAGCTCTGGAAACACCATATATTTT.

The rearrangement joins TRBV5-1 to TRBJ2-1, with TRBD2 matching 10 bases. The CDR3 contains 13 residues. The J segment lost 8 bases and the V segment lost 5 bases, leaving 4 bases of the junction unmatched. CDR1 is SGHRS and CDR2 is YFSETQ in the germline V gene. The CDR3, as DNA: TGCGCCAGCAGGCTAGCGGGGGAATATGAGCAGTTCTTC. Residues: CASRLAGEYEQFF.

The chain's CDR3 is CASSLELVASGGKYNEQFF. The CDR3 DNA is TGTGCCAGCAGCTTAGAGCTTGTGGCTAGCGGGGGGAAATACAATGAGCAGTTCTTC. The chain has TRBV13 and TRBJ2-1, with TRBD2 matching 11 bases. This CDR3 has 19 residues. Germline V gene sequence: CDR1 PRHDT, CDR2 FYEKMQ (reference sequence). Trimming at V came to 1 base and at J to 4 bases, leaving 12 bases not matched to a gene.

The chain carries TRBV24-1 and TRBJ2-2; TRBD1 agrees at 8 bases. Germline V gene data show CDR1 as KGHDR and CDR2 as SFDVKD. The ends lost 4 bases at V and 6 bases at J; junction bases unmatched: 6. The CDR3 totals 15 residues. Here the CDR3 reads CATSDYRGAAGELFF. The CDR3 DNA sequence: TGTGCCACCAGTGACTACAGGGGGGCGGCCGGGGAGCTGTTTTTT.

Here the CDR3 DNA reads TGTGCCACCAGTGATGTAGACAGGCCGACCACCTTC. Translating gives CATSDVDRPTTF. The chain employs TRBV24-1 and TRBJ1-2; tentative D call: TRBD1 (6 bases). CDR3 length: 12 residues. CDR1 and CDR2 (germline): KGHDR, SFDVKD. V lost 3 bases to trimming and J lost 13 bases, with 14 bases between them.